These T cell receptor beta chains were read from a single sample in a study of cytomegalovirus exposure and HLA in healthy donors. Assay: immunoSEQ multiplex PCR; the TCRdb copy retains only in-frame clones and omits some. This table holds 71,000 or so clones, 90% to 95% found once. Input material: PBMCs. The receptors were gathered from a man aged 18 to 30 in good health and CMV-seropositive. The CDR3 runs from the conserved cysteine through the conserved F or W. The order of the fields is J gene, V gene, CDR3 protein.

>TRBJ2-2|TRBV21-1
CASSKEPPGQGTGELFF
>TRBJ2-4|TRBV10-3
CAIVGFQGGQNIQYF
>TRBJ2-7|TRBV5-1
CASSLVAGGRYEQYF
>TRBJ1-2|TRBV9
CASSTRGSAREEYGYTF
>TRBJ2-1|TRBV7-8
CASSLVRGARNEQFF
>TRBJ2-7|TRBV30
CAWSVYRETYEQYF
>TRBJ2-2|TRBV5-1
CASSLGPDRTGELFF
>TRBJ2-7|TRBV14
CASSQGRGNSGGEQYF
>TRBJ2-1|TRBV6-6
CASRGTSGQFF
>TRBJ2-2|TRBV5-1
CASSSGQGAFSGELFF
>TRBJ2-1|TRBV11-2
CASSFSSGGEFYNEQFF
>TRBJ2-7|TRBV9
CASSHYRTSSYEQYF
>TRBJ2-7|TRBV4-1
CASSQDPGAYEQYF
>TRBJ2-7|TRBV11-2
CASSPPGSFSYEQYF
>TRBJ2-2|TRBV5-1
CASSQETGELFF
>TRBJ2-2|TRBV29-1
CSVQGAQGTGELFF
>TRBJ2-2|TRBV7-2
CASSTRRVGGNTGELFF
>TRBJ2-5|TRBV25-1
CASSERQGPQETQYF
>TRBJ2-1|TRBV9
CASSVGPSGMGDEQFF
>TRBJ2-7|TRBV6-1
CASTTIRDSGYEQYF
>TRBJ2-7|TRBV15
CATSKRTGAYEQYF
>TRBJ2-3|TRBV9
CASSVELAGGTDTQYF
>TRBJ2-2|TRBV11-2
CASSLAAGANTGELFF
>TRBJ2-2|TRBV12-2
CASRLTSGRTLREGELFF
>TRBJ2-1|TRBV30
CAWTLSVGEQFF
>TRBJ1-5|TRBV5-1
CASSWTGAEPQHF
>TRBJ1-3|TRBV6-5
CASSPTDSGNTIYF
>TRBJ2-5|TRBV5-4
CASSLDGTGQETQYF
>TRBJ2-3|TRBV5-1
CASSNQRGPTPDTQYF
>TRBJ1-5|TRBV19
CASSSRDRGFNQPQHF
>TRBJ2-4|TRBV4-1
CASSQEGAGGHQNIQYF
>TRBJ2-3|TRBV6-1
CASSEGGWDRGGTDTQYF
>TRBJ2-3|TRBV12-5
CASGLADTQYF
>TRBJ2-5|TRBV29-1
CSVIGEYQETQYF
>TRBJ2-1|TRBV4-1
CASSQEVTSGRPGVQFF
>TRBJ1-2|TRBV6-5
CASSYSSTGDSRYTF